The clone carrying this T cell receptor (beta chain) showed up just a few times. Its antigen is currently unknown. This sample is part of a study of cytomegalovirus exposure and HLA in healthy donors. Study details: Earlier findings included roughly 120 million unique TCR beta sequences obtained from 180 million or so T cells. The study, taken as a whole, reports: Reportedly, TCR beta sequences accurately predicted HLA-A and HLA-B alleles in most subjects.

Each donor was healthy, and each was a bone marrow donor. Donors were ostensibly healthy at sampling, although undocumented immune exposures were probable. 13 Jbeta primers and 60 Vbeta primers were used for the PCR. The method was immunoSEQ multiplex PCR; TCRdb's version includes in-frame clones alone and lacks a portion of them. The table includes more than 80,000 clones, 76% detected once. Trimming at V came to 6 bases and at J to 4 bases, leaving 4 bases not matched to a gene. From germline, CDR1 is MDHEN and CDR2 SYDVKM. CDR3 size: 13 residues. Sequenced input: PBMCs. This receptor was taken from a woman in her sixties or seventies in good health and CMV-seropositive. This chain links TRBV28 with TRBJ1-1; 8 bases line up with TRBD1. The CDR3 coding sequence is TGTGCCAGCAGAACACAGGGGGGCACTGAAGCTTTCTTT. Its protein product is CASRTQGGTEAFF. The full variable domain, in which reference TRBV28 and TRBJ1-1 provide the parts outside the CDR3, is DVKVTQSSRYLVKRTGEKVFLECVQDMDHENMFWYRQDPGLGLRLIYFSYDVKMKEKGDIPEGYSVSREKKERFSLILESASTNQTSMYLCASRTQGGTEAFFGQGTRLTVV.